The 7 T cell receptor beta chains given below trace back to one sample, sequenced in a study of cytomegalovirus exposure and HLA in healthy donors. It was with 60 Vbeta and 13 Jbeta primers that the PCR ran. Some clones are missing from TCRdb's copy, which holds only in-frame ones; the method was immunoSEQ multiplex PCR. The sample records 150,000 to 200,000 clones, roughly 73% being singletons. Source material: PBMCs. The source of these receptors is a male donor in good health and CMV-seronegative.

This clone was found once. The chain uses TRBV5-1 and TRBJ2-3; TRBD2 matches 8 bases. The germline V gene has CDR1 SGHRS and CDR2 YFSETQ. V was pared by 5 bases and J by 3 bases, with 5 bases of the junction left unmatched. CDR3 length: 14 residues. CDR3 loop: CASRFRLATDTQYF. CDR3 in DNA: TGCGCCAGCAGATTCCGACTAGCGACAGATACGCAGTATTTT.

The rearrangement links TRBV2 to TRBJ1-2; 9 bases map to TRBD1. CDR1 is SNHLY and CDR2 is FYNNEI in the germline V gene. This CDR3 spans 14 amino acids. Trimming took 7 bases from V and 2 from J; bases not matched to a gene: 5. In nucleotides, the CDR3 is TGTGCCAGCAACTACAGGGGGCTGAACTATGGCTACACCTTC. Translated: CASNYRGLNYGYTF.

CDR3 residues: CASSLDCGQYF. CDR3 DNA sequence: TGTGCCAGCAGCTTAGATTGCGGGCAGTACTTC. The rearrangement joins TRBV7-9 to TRBJ2-7; D remains unclear. V was trimmed by 1 base and J by 9 bases, leaving 7 bases between them. Looked up from germline, CDR1 is SEHNR and CDR2 is FQNEAQ (reference sequence). This CDR3 spans 11 amino acids.

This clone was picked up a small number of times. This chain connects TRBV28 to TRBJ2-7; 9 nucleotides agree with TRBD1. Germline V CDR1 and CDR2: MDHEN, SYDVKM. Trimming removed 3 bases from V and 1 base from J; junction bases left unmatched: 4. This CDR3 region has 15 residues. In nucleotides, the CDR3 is TGTGCCAGCAGTTTTCCTGGGACAGGGTCCTACGAGCAGTACTTC. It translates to CASSFPGTGSYEQYF.

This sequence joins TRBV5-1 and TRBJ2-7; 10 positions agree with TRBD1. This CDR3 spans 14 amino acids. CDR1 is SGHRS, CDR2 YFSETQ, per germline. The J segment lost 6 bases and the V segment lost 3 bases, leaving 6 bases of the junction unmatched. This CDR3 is CASSSGGQGVEQYF. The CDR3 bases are TGCGCCAGCAGCTCCGGAGGACAGGGGGTCGAGCAGTACTTC.

The CDR3 nucleotides read TGTGCCAGCAGCTCTCTGACCGGGACTAGCGGGGGGGGAGATACGCAGTATTTT. This codes for CASSSLTGTSGGGDTQYF. The chain joins TRBV7-9 to TRBJ2-3; 16 bases match TRBD2. J lost 5 bases, V lost 4 bases, and 9 bases had no gene match. Germline CDR1 and CDR2: SEHNR and FQNEAQ (reference sequence). The CDR3 has 18 amino acids.

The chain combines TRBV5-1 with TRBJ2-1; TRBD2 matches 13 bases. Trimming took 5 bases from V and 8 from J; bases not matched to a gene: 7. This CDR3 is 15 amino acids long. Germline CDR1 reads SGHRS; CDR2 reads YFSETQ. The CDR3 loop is CASRTWTSGSDEQFF. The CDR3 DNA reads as TGCGCCAGCAGGACATGGACTAGCGGGAGTGATGAGCAGTTCTTC.